The rows below give T cell receptor beta chains drawn from one sample of a study of T cells after yellow fever vaccination. One entry per CDR3 protein results from TCRdb running MiXCR on the 5' RACE reads. The data contain fewer than 85,000 distinct CDR3 sequences, roughly 7.4% of them seen just once; the ten biggest clones take up less than 50%. The sample was CD8+ T cells sorted from PBMCs, taken on the day of the yellow fever booster vaccination. These receptor sequences come from a man aged 30-40 years who received the YFV17D yellow fever vaccine. Each CDR3 is given with its conserved first and last residue. Fields, in order: clone size, J gene, D gene, V gene, CDR3 DNA, CDR3 protein. The D gene is left open where the match is weak. The size of a clone is reported for some rows only, either as once, few or many, or as a class for expanded clones.

clone size: .
J gene: TRBJ2-7
D gene: .
V gene: TRBV30
CDR3 DNA: TGTGCCTGGACTTTGGGCTACGAGCAGTACTTC
CDR3 protein: CAWTLGYEQYF

clone size: .
J gene: TRBJ2-5
D gene: .
V gene: TRBV20-1
CDR3 DNA: TGCAGTGCTGAGCCCGAGCAGGGCCACCCTGAGCAAGAGACCCAGTACTTC
CDR3 protein: CSAEPEQGHPEQETQYF

clone size: few
J gene: TRBJ2-1
D gene: .
V gene: TRBV5-4
CDR3 DNA: TGTGCCAGCAGCTTGGCCGGGCAGGGTCTGTTTTTC
CDR3 protein: CASSLAGQGLFF

clone size: many
J gene: TRBJ2-1
D gene: TRBD1
V gene: TRBV6-5
CDR3 DNA: TGTGCCAGCAGCCCGGGACAGGGGCCCTACAATGAGCAGTTCTTC
CDR3 protein: CASSPGQGPYNEQFF

clone size: few
J gene: TRBJ2-7
D gene: .
V gene: TRBV2
CDR3 DNA: TGTGCCAGCAGTGAAGCAATGAGAGTCTACGAGCAGTACTTC
CDR3 protein: CASSEAMRVYEQYF

clone size: .
J gene: TRBJ1-1
D gene: .
V gene: TRBV24-1
CDR3 DNA: TGTGCCAGCCACTGGACTGAAGCTTTCTTT
CDR3 protein: CASHWTEAFF

clone size: few
J gene: TRBJ2-2
D gene: .
V gene: TRBV6-5
CDR3 DNA: TGTGCCAGCACCCACGGGGACACCGGGGAGCTGTTTTTT
CDR3 protein: CASTHGDTGELFF

clone size: few
J gene: TRBJ2-7
D gene: .
V gene: TRBV6-5
CDR3 DNA: TGTGCCAGCAGTTACTCGGGGACGGCCACCTACGAGCAGTACTTC
CDR3 protein: CASSYSGTATYEQYF

clone size: many
J gene: TRBJ2-1
D gene: TRBD2
V gene: TRBV6-5
CDR3 DNA: TGTGCCAGCAGATCTGGGACTAGGGCCTACAATGAGCAGTTCTTC
CDR3 protein: CASRSGTRAYNEQFF

clone size: .
J gene: TRBJ2-1
D gene: TRBD2
V gene: TRBV12-3/TRBV12-4
CDR3 DNA: TGTGCCAGCAGCCCCCCCGGGACTAACAATGAGCAGTTCTTC
CDR3 protein: CASSPPGTNNEQFF

clone size: few
J gene: TRBJ1-5
D gene: .
V gene: TRBV6-2/TRBV6-3
CDR3 DNA: TGTGCCAGCAGTTACTCGGAGGTTAGCAATCAGCCCCAGCATTTT
CDR3 protein: CASSYSEVSNQPQHF

clone size: many
J gene: TRBJ2-3
D gene: .
V gene: TRBV14
CDR3 DNA: TGTGCCAGCAGCCAAGAGCTAGATACGCAGTATTTT
CDR3 protein: CASSQELDTQYF

clone size: .
J gene: TRBJ1-1
D gene: .
V gene: TRBV5-1
CDR3 DNA: TGCGCCAGCAGCTTGGCCCTGGGTTGGACTGAAGCTTTCTTT
CDR3 protein: CASSLALGWTEAFF

clone size: few
J gene: TRBJ1-1
D gene: TRBD1
V gene: TRBV12-3/TRBV12-4
CDR3 DNA: TGTGCCAGCAGTTTCTTGTTGGACAGGGGGAGGATGGAGACTGAAGCTTTCTTT
CDR3 protein: CASSFLLDRGRMETEAFF

clone size: many
J gene: TRBJ1-1
D gene: .
V gene: TRBV7-9
CDR3 DNA: TGTGCCAGCAGCTCGGGAACTTTACTAGCTTTCTTT
CDR3 protein: CASSSGTLLAFF

clone size: few
J gene: TRBJ2-1
D gene: TRBD2
V gene: TRBV12-3/TRBV12-4
CDR3 DNA: TGTGCCAGCAGTCCGGGACTAGCGGAAAATGAGCAGTTCTTC
CDR3 protein: CASSPGLAENEQFF

clone size: .
J gene: TRBJ1-5
D gene: .
V gene: TRBV15
CDR3 DNA: TGTGCCACCAGCAGAGATAGGGATTCCGGGGGCCAGCATTTT
CDR3 protein: CATSRDRDSGGQHF